These T cell receptor beta chains were read from a single sample in a study of human T cells and chemical hapten exposure. TCRdb re-analysed the RACE reads in MiXCR, keeping a single row per CDR3 protein. The data show about 52,000 distinct CDR3 sequences, roughly 10% seen once. The sequences come from whole blood, collected in connection with sensitization to the hapten diphenylcyclopropenone (DPC). Receptors originate from a woman in her forties with alopecia areata. Some clones in this sample may be carry-over from other donors' samples. Each CDR3 is given with its conserved first and last residue. Each record gives: clone size, J gene, D gene, V gene, CDR3 DNA, CDR3 protein. D genes are given only for firm matches. Some rows have no size entry. The others give once, few or many, or a class for an expanded clone.

>many|TRBJ2-3|TRBD1|TRBV2
TGTGCCAGCCGGGACAGGGGCACAGATACGCAGTATTTT
CASRDRGTDTQYF
>few|TRBJ1-2|-|TRBV18
TGTGCCAGCTCGTCTATACGTGGCTATGGCTACACCTTC
CASSSIRGYGYTF
>once|TRBJ2-7|-|TRBV3-1
TGTGCCAGCAGCCAAGGAGCAGGTCAGGGCGAGCAGTACTTC
CASSQGAGQGEQYF
>-|TRBJ2-1|TRBD2|TRBV19
TGTGCCAGTAGTATCCAAGGACTAGCGGGGGGGATGCAGTTCTTC
CASSIQGLAGGMQFF
>many|TRBJ1-5|-|TRBV5-1
TGTGCCAGCAGCTTAGGGGGATCTAATCAGCCCCAGCATTTT
CASSLGGSNQPQHF
>many|TRBJ2-2|-|TRBV6-5
TGTGCCAGCAGCAGGGGACGGAACACCGGGGAGCTGTTTTTT
CASSRGRNTGELFF
>-|TRBJ2-1|-|TRBV6-2/TRBV6-3
TGTGCCAGCAGTTACCAAGGCTACCGCAATGAGCAGTTCTTC
CASSYQGYRNEQFF
>many|TRBJ1-3|-|TRBV6-1
TGTGCCGCCCAGACTGACTCTGGAAACACCATATATTTT
CAAQTDSGNTIYF
>many|TRBJ1-2|TRBD1|TRBV20-1
TGCAGTGCCCGCGGGACAGGGGGCGGTGGTGAATATGGCTACACCTTC
CSARGTGGGGEYGYTF
>-|TRBJ1-6|-|TRBV20-1
TGCAGTGCTAGAGATGGGGGGCTTGGCTCCTATAATTCACCCCTCCACTTT
CSARDGGLGSYNSPLHF
>-|TRBJ1-4|-|TRBV20-1
TGCAGTGCTAGAGCAGGGGTTTCTGAAAAACTGTTTTTT
CSARAGVSEKLFF
>-|TRBJ2-4|-|TRBV7-6
TGTGCCAGCAGCAACCCACTGGAACAAAACATTCAGTACTTC
CASSNPLEQNIQYF
>few|TRBJ1-5|-|TRBV30
TGTGCCTGGACCACAGGTAGGGGCAATCAGCCCCAGCATTTT
CAWTTGRGNQPQHF
>-|TRBJ1-1|-|TRBV10-1
TGCGCCAGCAGGGAGGTCTGGGGAGATCATGAAGCTTTCTTT
CASREVWGDHEAFF
>many|TRBJ2-3|TRBD2|TRBV20-1
TGCAGTGCTAGAGCTCTATGGACTAGCGGGGCCACAGATACGCAGTATTTT
CSARALWTSGATDTQYF
>many|TRBJ2-2|-|TRBV6-4
TGTGCCAGCAGTTTAACGAACGGGGAGCTGTTTTTT
CASSLTNGELFF
>many|TRBJ1-5|-|TRBV21-1
TGTGCCAGCAGCAAAAACACGGGACAGGGGGTACCCCATAGCAATCAGCCCCAGCATTTT
CASSKNTGQGVPHSNQPQHF
>-|TRBJ1-1|-|TRBV6-2/TRBV6-3
TGTGCCAGCACCCCGGTCGGGGGGCAAGGGTTCCTGGCTGGAGCTTTCTTT
CASTPVGGQGFLAGAFF
>once|TRBJ2-7|-|TRBV10-2
TGCGCCAGCAGTAAAACAGGGTTGACTTGGTCGAGGCAGTACTTC
CASSKTGLTWSRQYF
>-|TRBJ1-2|-|TRBV5-4
TGTGCCAGCAGCTTCGCAGGAAGAAACTATGGCTACACCTTC
CASSFAGRNYGYTF
>many|TRBJ1-1|-|TRBV7-3
TGTGCCAGCAGTTTCGACAGGCAGGCCACTGAAGCTTTCTTT
CASSFDRQATEAFF
>-|TRBJ1-6|-|TRBV14
TGTGCCAGCAGCCGAACAACAGCGAACTATAATTCACCCCTCCACTTT
CASSRTTANYNSPLHF
>-|TRBJ2-5|TRBD2|TRBV29-1
TGCAGCGGAGCGGGGCCCCCGGGAGAGACCCAGTACTTC
CSGAGPPGETQYF
>medium-sized|TRBJ2-3|TRBD2|TRBV20-1
TGCAGTGCTAGACCAACTAGCGGCGGGAGATCAGATACGCAGTATTTT
CSARPTSGGRSDTQYF
>many|TRBJ1-2|-|TRBV10-3
TGTGCCATCAGTGAGTCAGCCGTACGTGACGGCTACACCTTC
CAISESAVRDGYTF
>-|TRBJ2-1|-|TRBV4-1
TGCGCCAGCAGCAAGGGGGGAATTGTAAGCTCCTACAATGAGCAGTTCTTC
CASSKGGIVSSYNEQFF
>many|TRBJ2-2|-|TRBV14
TGTGCCAGCAGCCAAGGTTATAACACCGGGGAGCTGTTTTTT
CASSQGYNTGELFF
>-|TRBJ1-2|TRBD1|TRBV9
TGTGCCAGCAGCGTGACCTATGACAGGGCGGTTGGCTACACCTTC
CASSVTYDRAVGYTF
>-|TRBJ1-5|-|TRBV29-1
TGCAGCGTTGCCCCGGGAGGGTTAGGGAGCAATCAGCCCCAGCATTTT
CSVAPGGLGSNQPQHF
>-|TRBJ2-2|-|TRBV7-6
TGTGCCAGCAGCTTAGCGGAGTCCCCCTCCACCGGGGAGCTGTTTTTT
CASSLAESPSTGELFF
>-|TRBJ2-2|-|TRBV10-3
TGTGCCATCAGTGACCAGATCGCTGGGGAGCTGTTTTTT
CAISDQIAGELFF
>many|TRBJ2-1|TRBD2|TRBV10-2
TGCGCCAGTACGAGCGGGGTCTCCTACAATGAGCAGTTCTTC
CASTSGVSYNEQFF
>-|TRBJ1-4|-|TRBV5-6
TGTGCCAGCAGCTTCTTTACTTCTAATGAAAAACTGTTTTTT
CASSFFTSNEKLFF
>-|TRBJ2-3|-|TRBV6-6
TGTGCCAGCAGTTACTCCAGCGGCAGAACCACTGGCACAGATACGCAGTATTTT
CASSYSSGRTTGTDTQYF
>-|TRBJ2-7|-|TRBV20-1
TGCAGTGCTAGAGACTTAACGGGGGTCGAGCAGTACTTC
CSARDLTGVEQYF
>many|TRBJ2-3|-|TRBV29-1
TGCAGCGCCCGGGACGCCTACACAGATACGCAGTATTTT
CSARDAYTDTQYF
>-|TRBJ1-5|-|TRBV7-2
TGTGCCAGCAGCTCCGGGGGGCGCAATCAGCCCCAGCATTTT
CASSSGGRNQPQHF
>few|TRBJ2-3|-|TRBV3-1
TGTGCCAGCAGCCAGGGCCGTCCCGGGACAGATACGCAGTATTTT
CASSQGRPGTDTQYF
>few|TRBJ2-1|-|TRBV30
TGTGCCTGGAGCATTCTGGATGAGCAGTTCTTC
CAWSILDEQFF
>few|TRBJ1-1|-|TRBV4-1
TGCGCCAGCAGCTCCCGTTTTAACACTGAAGCTTTCTTT
CASSSRFNTEAFF
>many|TRBJ2-3|TRBD1|TRBV6-1
TGTGCCAGCAGTGAAGGACAGGGGGCAACAGATACGCAGTATTTT
CASSEGQGATDTQYF
>many|TRBJ1-1|TRBD1|TRBV18
TGTGCCAGCTCAGTAGTACAGGGGATGGACACTGAAGCTTTCTTT
CASSVVQGMDTEAFF